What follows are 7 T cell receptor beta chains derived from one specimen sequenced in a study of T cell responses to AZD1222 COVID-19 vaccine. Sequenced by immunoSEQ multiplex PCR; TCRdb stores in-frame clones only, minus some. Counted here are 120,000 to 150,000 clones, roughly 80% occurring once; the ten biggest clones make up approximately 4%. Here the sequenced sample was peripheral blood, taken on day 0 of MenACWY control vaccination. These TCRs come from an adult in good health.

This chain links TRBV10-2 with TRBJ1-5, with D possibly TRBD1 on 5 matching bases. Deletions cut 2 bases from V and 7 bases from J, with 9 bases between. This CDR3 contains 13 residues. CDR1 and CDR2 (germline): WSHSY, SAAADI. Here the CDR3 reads CASSETWGQPQHF. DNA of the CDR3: TGCGCCAGCAGTGAGACCTGGGGGCAGCCCCAGCATTTT.

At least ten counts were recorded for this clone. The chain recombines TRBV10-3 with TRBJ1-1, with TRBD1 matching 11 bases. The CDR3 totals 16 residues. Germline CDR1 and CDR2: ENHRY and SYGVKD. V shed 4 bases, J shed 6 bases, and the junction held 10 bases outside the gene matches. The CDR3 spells CAISGGQGAKYSEAFF. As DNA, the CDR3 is TGTGCCATCAGTGGAGGACAGGGGGCGAAATATTCTGAAGCTTTCTTT.

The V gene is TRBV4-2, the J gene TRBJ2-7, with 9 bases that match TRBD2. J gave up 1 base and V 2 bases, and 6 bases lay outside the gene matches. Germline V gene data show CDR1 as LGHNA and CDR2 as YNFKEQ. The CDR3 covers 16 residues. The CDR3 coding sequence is TGTGCCAGCAGCCAACAAGCGGGGGGACGTTCCTACGAGCAGTACGTC. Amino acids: CASSQQAGGRSYEQYV.

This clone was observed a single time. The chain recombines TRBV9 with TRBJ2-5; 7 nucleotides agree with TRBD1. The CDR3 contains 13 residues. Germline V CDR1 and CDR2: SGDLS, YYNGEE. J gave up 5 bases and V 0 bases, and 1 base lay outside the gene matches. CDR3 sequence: CASSVAGGETQYF. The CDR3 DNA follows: TGTGCCAGCAGCGTAGCAGGGGGTGAGACCCAGTACTTC.

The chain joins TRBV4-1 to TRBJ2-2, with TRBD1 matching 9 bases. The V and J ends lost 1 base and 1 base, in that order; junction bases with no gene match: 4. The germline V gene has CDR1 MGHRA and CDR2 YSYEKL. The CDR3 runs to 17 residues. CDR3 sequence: CASSQAAGQGNTGELFF. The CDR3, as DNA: TGCGCCAGCAGCCAAGCCGCGGGACAGGGGAACACCGGGGAGCTGTTTTTT.

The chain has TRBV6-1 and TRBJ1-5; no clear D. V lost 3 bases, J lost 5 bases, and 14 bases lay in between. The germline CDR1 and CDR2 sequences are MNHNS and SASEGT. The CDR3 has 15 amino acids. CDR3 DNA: TGTGCCAGCAGTGATTCCCGGCGCTCTGATCAGCCCCAGCATTTT. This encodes CASSDSRRSDQPQHF.

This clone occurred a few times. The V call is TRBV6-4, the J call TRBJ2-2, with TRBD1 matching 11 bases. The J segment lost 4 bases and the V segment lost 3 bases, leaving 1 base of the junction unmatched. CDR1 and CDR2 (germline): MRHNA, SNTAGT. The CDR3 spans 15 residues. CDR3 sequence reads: CASSEGTGGTGELFF. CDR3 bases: TGTGCCAGCAGTGAAGGGACAGGGGGCACCGGGGAGCTGTTTTTT.